This T cell receptor (beta chain) was sequenced in a study of blood T cell repertoires in COVID-19. In the study overall: Acute and convalescent COVID-19 samples came from the United States, Italy and Spain. Sources were T cells, B-cell-depleted T cells, or PBMCs; the material itself was cDNA or gDNA.

The Seattle patients joined while their infection was active and were tracked longitudinally afterward. This CDR3 has 11 amino acids. V dropped 2 bases and J dropped 4 bases, with 5 bases sitting between them. Germline CDR1 reads DFQATT; CDR2 reads SNEGSKA (reference sequence). As handled by the study authors: The authors estimated nucleated cell counts from reference gene primer amplification. Assay used: immunoSEQ multiplex PCR; TCRdb lists only in-frame clones, some missing. That table furnishes V, J and clone size, whereas the DNA furnished D and trimming. The sample lists about 200,000 clones, approximately 80% occurring once.

This chain connects TRBV20-1 to TRBJ1-1; D is unresolved. The source of this sequence is a woman aged 80 or older with COVID-19, enrolled during active disease. Sequenced sample: peripheral blood. The CDR3 DNA is TGCAGTGCTAGAATGAGCACTGAAGCTTTCTTT. Protein sequence: CSARMSTEAFF.